This TCR beta chain originates from a study of graft-versus-host responses after intestinal transplantation. Assay: immunoSEQ multiplex PCR; the TCRdb copy retains only in-frame clones and omits some. The data contain tens of thousands of clones, approximately 90% of them singletons. V was trimmed by 4 bases and J by 7 bases, leaving 15 bases between them. Germline loops: CDR1 SGHRS, CDR2 YFSETQ. The length of the CDR3 is 13 residues. On this clone: Its antigen is still unknown.

The rearrangement joins TRBV5-1 to TRBJ2-7, with D possibly being TRBD1 or TRBD2 (5 bases each). The source is a human donor who received an intestinal transplant. The sequencing here drew on unstimulated CD8+ T cells sorted from spleen or lymph node cells, taken before intestinal transplant. The CDR3 DNA sequence: TGCGCCAGCAGCATTCGGGACCCTAGGGAGCAGTACTTC. This translates into CASSIRDPREQYF.